The 16 T cell receptor beta chains reported below all come from one sample, sequenced in a study of CD8 T cells in ankylosing spondylitis. Via MiXCR, TCRdb re-called the 5' RACE reads, giving one row per CDR3 protein. The data contain 150,000 to 200,000 distinct CDR3 sequences, more than 9% of them singletons. Material: blood, either unsorted or a sorted T cell fraction (not recorded which). All receptors come from a male donor with ankylosing spondylitis or in good health (not recorded which).

This clonotype was recorded a few times. The chain employs TRBV11-3 and TRBJ1-2; TRBD1 agrees at 8 bases. Germline-derived CDR1 and CDR2 are SGHNT and YENEEA. The CDR3 length is 15 residues. The J segment lost 2 bases and the V segment lost 5 bases, leaving 7 bases of the junction unmatched. Written as DNA, the CDR3 is TGTGCCAGCAGCCCGCGGACAGGGTTCAACTATGGCTACACCTTC. It is translated as CASSPRTGFNYGYTF.

This clonotype occurred once. A clone one base away is much larger, so this may be a read error. This chain uses TRBV11-2 with TRBJ1-5; no firm D call. The CDR3 sequence is 13 residues long. Per germline, CDR1 SGHAT and CDR2 FQNNGV. The CDR3 loop reads CATSNGFNQPQHF. For the CDR3, the DNA is TGTGCCACCAGCAATGGATTCAATCAGCCCCAGCATTTT.

V is TRBV20-1 and J is TRBJ1-5, with D unresolved. The length of the CDR3 is 14 residues. Per the germline V gene, CDR1 is DFQATT and CDR2 is SNEGSKA (reference sequence). V was cut by 4 bases and J by 2 bases, with 12 bases left in between. CDR3 nucleotides: TGCAGTGCTAATCCCGGGCTCGGCAATCAGCCCCAGCATTTT. It encodes CSANPGLGNQPQHF.

This clonotype was recorded at least ten times. V is TRBV20-1 and J is TRBJ1-5, with a tentative D call TRBD1 (5 bases). Trimming shortened V by 7 bases and J by 4 bases, and 17 bases separated the two germline ends. This CDR3 contains 14 residues. Germline V gene sequence: CDR1 DFQATT, CDR2 SNEGSKA (reference sequence). The chain's CDR3 is CSVKEGIGNQPQHF. The DNA for the CDR3 is TGCAGTGTTAAGGAGGGGATTGGGAATCAGCCCCAGCATTTT.

The J gene is TRBJ2-7, the V gene TRBV5-1, with 7 nucleotides matching TRBD2. The CDR3 covers 13 residues. Trimming took 4 bases from V and 6 from J; bases not matched to a gene: 7. Germline assignment: CDR1 SGHRS and CDR2 YFSETQ. CDR3 bases: TGCGCCAGCAGCACAGGACTAGAGGGCGAGCAGTACTTC. Amino acids: CASSTGLEGEQYF.

This clonotype turned up a few times. The chain has TRBV27 and TRBJ2-5; perhaps TRBD2 as D (7 bases). CDR1 and CDR2 (germline): MNHEY, SMNVEV (reference sequence). This CDR3 has 15 amino acids. V dropped 3 bases and J dropped 7 bases, with 18 bases sitting between them. The CDR3: CASSFSGGPIGTQYF. The CDR3 region has the DNA TGTGCCAGCAGTTTCTCCGGGGGGCCTATTGGGACCCAGTACTTC.

With regard to this clonotype: A read error may explain this, as a much larger clone is one base away. The chain combines TRBV7-8 with TRBJ2-5; the D is unclear. In germline, CDR1 is SGHVS, CDR2 FQNEAQ. Trimming took off 3 bases at V and 2 bases at J, with 13 bases between the two ends. There are 15 residues in the CDR3. The CDR3 spells CASSFTTIPQETQYF. The DNA for the CDR3 is TGTGCCAGCAGCTTCACGACAATCCCACAAGAGACCCAGTACTTC.

Details on this clonotype: Possible read error: a much larger clone is one base away. V gene TRBV15 combines with J gene TRBJ2-4; 8 nucleotides line up with TRBD1. Germline CDR1 reads LNHNV; CDR2 reads YYDKDF (reference sequence). The CDR3 loop spans 18 amino acids. The CDR3 region is CVTSRGAGGLGPKNIQYF. In nucleotides, the CDR3 is TGTGTCACCAGCAGAGGAGCAGGGGGCTTGGGCCCCAAAAACATTCAGTACTTC.

This chain links TRBV29-1 with TRBJ1-2; D remains unclear. V gave up 0 bases and J gave up 9 bases, with 17 bases separating them. The germline gives CDR1 SQVTM, CDR2 ANQGSEA. This CDR3 has 14 amino acids. Here the CDR3 DNA reads TGCAGCGTTGAAGATCAGTTTCGGGCACGACGCTACACCTTC. Its protein product is CSVEDQFRARRYTF. The whole variable domain, filled in from reference TRBV29-1 and TRBJ1-2, reads SAVISQKPSRDICQRGTSLTIQCQVDSQVTMMFWYRQQPGQSLTLIATANQGSEATYESGFVIDKFPISRPNLTFSTLTVSNMSPEDSSIYLCSVEDQFRARRYTFGSGTRLTVV.

In this sample, this clonotype turned up a few times. The rearrangement uses TRBV12-3 or TRBV12-4 and TRBJ1-6; TRBD1 aligns across 11 bases. The trim removed 3 bases at V and 10 bases at J, leaving 5 bases unmatched. The CDR3 is 15 amino acids. CDR3 DNA sequence: TGTGCCAGCAGTTTCGGACAGGGGGCGCGATCACCCCTCCACTTT. Residues: CASSFGQGARSPLHF.

This clonotype was seen many times. The chain couples TRBV12-3 or TRBV12-4 to TRBJ1-1, with 12 bases lining up with TRBD1. The CDR3 is made up of 13 amino acids. V shed 4 bases, J shed 11 bases, and the junction held 5 bases outside the gene matches. CDR3 region: CASSWGQGAQAFF. The CDR3 DNA follows: TGTGCCAGCAGTTGGGGACAGGGGGCGCAGGCTTTCTTT.

In the case of this clonotype: Relative to the germline gene, one junction end is altered; a read error may explain this. J is TRBJ1-2 and V is TRBV12-3 or TRBV12-4; D gene unclear. The CDR3 spans 13 residues. DNA of the CDR3: TGTACCAGCTGTAGAACAGAACAACGCGACTACACCTTC. Translating gives CTSCRTEQRDYTF.

Only one count was recorded for this clonotype. A read error may be the cause here, since a much bigger clone is one base away. V and J are TRBV3-1 and TRBJ1-1, with a weak D call TRBD1 (6 bases). The V gene's germline CDR1 is LGHDT and CDR2 YNNKEL (reference sequence). Trimming stripped 5 bases from V and 1 base from J, with 17 bases between. CDR3 length: 16 amino acids. Here the CDR3 DNA reads TGTGCCAGCAGCGAAGCCGGGGGGCGTGGGAACACTGAAGCTTTCTTT. Its translation: CASSEAGGRGNTEAFF.

This clonotype was detected a few times. The V call is TRBV2, the J call TRBJ1-1; D perhaps matches TRBD1 (5 bases). CDR3 length: 13 residues. Trimming cost V 7 bases and J 7 bases, with 16 bases left between them. Germline V gene data show CDR1 as SNHLY and CDR2 as FYNNEI. CDR3 protein: CASKGATPLEAFF. In DNA form, the CDR3 reads TGTGCCAGCAAAGGGGCCACCCCGCTTGAAGCTTTCTTT.

This clonotype was recorded many times. The chain recombines TRBV15 with TRBJ2-1; 10 bases agree with TRBD2. The CDR3 is 16 amino acids. The germline V gene encodes CDR1 LNHNV and CDR2 YYDKDF (reference sequence). J lost 5 bases, V lost 2 bases, and 6 bases had no gene match. Here the CDR3 DNA reads TGTGCCACCAGCAGACGTACCGGACTAGCGGACAATGAGCAGTTCTTC. Translation gives CATSRRTGLADNEQFF. Full variable domain (outside the CDR3, taken from reference TRBV15 and TRBJ2-1): DAMVIQNPRYQVTQFGKPVTLSCSQTLNHNVMYWYQQKSSQAPKLLFHYYDKDFNNEADTPDNFQSRRPNTSFCFLDIRSPGLGDTAMYLCATSRRTGLADNEQFFGPGTRLTVL.

This clonotype was picked up many times. The V call is TRBV28, the J call TRBJ2-7; D is perhaps TRBD2 (5 bases). Trimming shortened V by 5 bases and J by 9 bases, and 17 bases separated the two germline ends. Looked up from germline, CDR1 is MDHEN and CDR2 is SYDVKM. The CDR3 is 13 amino acids. The CDR3 loop is CASSEGYPTTQYF. CDR3 nucleotides: TGTGCCAGCAGTGAGGGATACCCAACCACGCAGTACTTC.